This is a list of T cell receptor beta chains from one sample in a study of human T cells and chemical hapten exposure. Via MiXCR, TCRdb re-called the RACE reads, giving one row per CDR3 protein. The data contain around 120,000 distinct CDR3 sequences, 9% to 13% of them singletons. The source material was whole blood, sampled in connection with sensitization to the hapten diphenylcyclopropenone (DPC). Receptors originate from a woman aged 50 to 60 with alopecia areata. Some clones in this sample may be carry-over from other donors' samples. The CDR3 runs from the conserved cysteine through the conserved F or W. The D gene is left open where the match is weak. Rows give clone size only sometimes, using once, few, many, or a class for an expanded clone.

NA	TRBV7-2	NA	TRBJ1-4	CASSRQTGTNEKLFF	TGTGCCAGCAGCCGTCAAACAGGAACTAATGAAAAACTGTTTTTT
many	TRBV7-2	NA	TRBJ1-2	CASSLVDSQSRGYTF	TGTGCCAGCAGCTTAGTTGACTCCCAGTCGCGAGGCTACACCTTC
NA	TRBV6-2/TRBV6-3	NA	TRBJ2-7	CASSYSPAEQYF	TGTGCCAGCAGTTACTCGCCGGCCGAGCAGTACTTC
few	TRBV2	NA	TRBJ2-2	CASSKGPTGELFF	TGTGCCAGCAGCAAGGGACCCACCGGGGAGCTGTTTTTT
NA	TRBV18	NA	TRBJ2-2	CASSLPLLNTRELFF	TGTGCCAGCTCATTGCCACTCTTGAACACCAGGGAGCTGTTTTTT
once	TRBV10-3	NA	TRBJ2-1	CAIMAEREQFF	TGTGCCATCATGGCCGAAAGGGAGCAGTTCTTC
many	TRBV20-1	TRBD2	TRBJ2-1	CSASGRANNEQFF	TGCAGTGCTAGCGGGAGGGCCAACAATGAGCAGTTCTTC
many	TRBV18	TRBD1	TRBJ1-2	CASSSTGLGPYGYTF	TGTGCCAGCTCATCGACAGGGCTGGGACCGTATGGCTACACCTTC
many	TRBV24-1	NA	TRBJ2-7	CATTTRVYEQYF	TGTGCCACCACAACACGGGTCTACGAGCAGTACTTC
many	TRBV28	TRBD1	TRBJ2-7	CASSFSRRTGANEQYF	TGTGCCAGCAGTTTTAGCCGTCGGACAGGGGCCAACGAGCAGTACTTC
many	TRBV6-2/TRBV6-3	NA	TRBJ2-7	CATAEGVYEQYF	TGTGCCACCGCAGAGGGAGTTTACGAGCAGTACTTC
many	TRBV27	NA	TRBJ2-4	CASSLFRGAKNIQYF	TGTGCCAGCAGTTTATTTAGGGGAGCCAAAAACATTCAGTACTTC
many	TRBV2	NA	TRBJ2-3	CASSVSPAKDTQYF	TGTGCCAGCAGTGTTTCGCCAGCCAAGGATACGCAGTATTTT
few	TRBV29-1	TRBD1	TRBJ1-1	CSSQGAPSKAEAFF	TGCAGCTCCCAGGGGGCCCCCTCGAAGGCTGAAGCTTTCTTT
NA	TRBV19	TRBD2	TRBJ2-1	CASSISAGGSYNEQFF	TGTGCCAGTAGTATATCCGCGGGGGGCTCCTACAATGAGCAGTTCTTC
NA	TRBV5-1	NA	TRBJ1-1	CASSSGQRNTEAFF	TGCGCCAGCAGTAGTGGGCAGAGGAACACTGAAGCTTTCTTT
few	TRBV15	NA	TRBJ1-6	CATSSRGPDPLHF	TGTGCCACCAGCAGCAGGGGTCCGGATCCCCTCCACTTT
many	TRBV7-7	NA	TRBJ2-3	CASSLSTGRTDTQYF	TGTGCTAGCAGCTTGTCCACAGGGCGCACAGATACGCAGTATTTT
NA	TRBV19	NA	TRBJ2-2	CASSIARLATNTGELFF	TGTGCCAGTAGTATAGCTCGGCTAGCGACGAACACCGGGGAGCTGTTTTTT